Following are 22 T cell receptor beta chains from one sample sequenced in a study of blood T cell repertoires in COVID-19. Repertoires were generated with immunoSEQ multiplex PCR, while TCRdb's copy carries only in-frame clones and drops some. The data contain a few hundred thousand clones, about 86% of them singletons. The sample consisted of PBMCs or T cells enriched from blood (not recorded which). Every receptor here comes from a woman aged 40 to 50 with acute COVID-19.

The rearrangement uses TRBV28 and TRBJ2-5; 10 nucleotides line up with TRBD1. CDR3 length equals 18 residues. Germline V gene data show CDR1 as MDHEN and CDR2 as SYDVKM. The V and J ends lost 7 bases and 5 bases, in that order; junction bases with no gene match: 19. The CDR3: CASTPGQGTLSEVETQYF. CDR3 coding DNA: TGTGCCAGCACTCCGGGACAGGGGACACTTAGCGAGGTCGAGACCCAGTACTTC. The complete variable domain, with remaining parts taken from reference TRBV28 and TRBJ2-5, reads DVKVTQSSRYLVKRTGEKVFLECVQDMDHENMFWYRQDPGLGLRLIYFSYDVKMKEKGDIPEGYSVSREKKERFSLILESASTNQTSMYLCASTPGQGTLSEVETQYFGPGTRLLVL.

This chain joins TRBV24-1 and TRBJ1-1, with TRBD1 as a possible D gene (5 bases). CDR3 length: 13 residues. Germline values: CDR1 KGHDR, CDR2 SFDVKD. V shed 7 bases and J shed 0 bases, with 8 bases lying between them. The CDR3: CATRGRVNTEAFF. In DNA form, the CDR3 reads TGTGCCACCAGGGGCAGGGTGAACACTGAAGCTTTCTTT.

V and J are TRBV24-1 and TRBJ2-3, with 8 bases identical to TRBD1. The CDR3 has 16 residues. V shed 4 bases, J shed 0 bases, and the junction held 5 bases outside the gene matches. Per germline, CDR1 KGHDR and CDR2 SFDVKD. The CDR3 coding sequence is TGTGCCACCAGTGACCCCGGGACAGGAAGCACAGATACGCAGTATTTT. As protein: CATSDPGTGSTDTQYF.

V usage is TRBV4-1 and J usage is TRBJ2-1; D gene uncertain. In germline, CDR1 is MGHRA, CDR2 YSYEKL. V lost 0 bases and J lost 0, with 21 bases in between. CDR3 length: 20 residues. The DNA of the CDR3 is TGCGCCAGCAGCCAAGATCCCCTAGGCCTGTCTCGTAACTCCTACAATGAGCAGTTCTTC. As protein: CASSQDPLGLSRNSYNEQFF.

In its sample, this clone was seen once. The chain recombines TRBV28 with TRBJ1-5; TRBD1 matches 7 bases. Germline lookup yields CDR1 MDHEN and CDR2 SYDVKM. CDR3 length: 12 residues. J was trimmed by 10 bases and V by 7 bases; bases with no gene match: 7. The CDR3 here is CASKGQVRPQHF. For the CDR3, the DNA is TGTGCCAGCAAAGGACAGGTCCGACCCCAGCATTTT.

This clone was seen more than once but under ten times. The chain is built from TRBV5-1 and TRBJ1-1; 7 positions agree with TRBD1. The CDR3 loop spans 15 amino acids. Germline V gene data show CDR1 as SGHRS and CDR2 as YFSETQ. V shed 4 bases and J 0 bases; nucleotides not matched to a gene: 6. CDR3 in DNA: TGCGCCAGCAGCGCAAAGACAGGGATGAACACTGAAGCTTTCTTT. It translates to CASSAKTGMNTEAFF.

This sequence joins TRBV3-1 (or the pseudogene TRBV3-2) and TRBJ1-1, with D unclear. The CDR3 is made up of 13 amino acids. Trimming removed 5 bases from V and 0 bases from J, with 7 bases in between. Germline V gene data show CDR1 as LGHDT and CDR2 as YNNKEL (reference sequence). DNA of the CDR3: TGTGCCAGCAGCGGCACATTGAACACTGAAGCTTTCTTT. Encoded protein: CASSGTLNTEAFF.

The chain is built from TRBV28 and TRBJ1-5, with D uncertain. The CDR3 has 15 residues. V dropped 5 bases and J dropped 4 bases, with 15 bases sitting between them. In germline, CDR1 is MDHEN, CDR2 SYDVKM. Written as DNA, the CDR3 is TGTGCCAGCAGTCTAATCTTACAGAAGAATCAGCCCCAGCATTTT. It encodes CASSLILQKNQPQHF.

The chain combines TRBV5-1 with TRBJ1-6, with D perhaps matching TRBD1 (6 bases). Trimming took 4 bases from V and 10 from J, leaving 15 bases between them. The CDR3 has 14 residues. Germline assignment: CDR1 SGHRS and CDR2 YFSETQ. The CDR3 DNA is TGCGCCAGCAGCCCCGAGGGGGACCGGTCACCCCTCCACTTT. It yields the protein CASSPEGDRSPLHF.

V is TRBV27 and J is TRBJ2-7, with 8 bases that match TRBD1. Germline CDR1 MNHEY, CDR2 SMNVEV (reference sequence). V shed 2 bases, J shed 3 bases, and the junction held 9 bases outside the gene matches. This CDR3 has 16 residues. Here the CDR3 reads CASSLIGGTGHYEQYF. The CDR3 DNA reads TGTGCCAGCAGTTTAATTGGGGGGACAGGACACTACGAGCAGTACTTC.

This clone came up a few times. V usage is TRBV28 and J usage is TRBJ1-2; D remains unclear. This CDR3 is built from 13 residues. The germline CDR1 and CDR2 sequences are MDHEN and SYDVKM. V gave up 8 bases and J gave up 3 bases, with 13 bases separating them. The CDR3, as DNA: TGTGCCAGCGGTAGTACCGGGTACTATGGCTACACCTTC. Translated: CASGSTGYYGYTF.

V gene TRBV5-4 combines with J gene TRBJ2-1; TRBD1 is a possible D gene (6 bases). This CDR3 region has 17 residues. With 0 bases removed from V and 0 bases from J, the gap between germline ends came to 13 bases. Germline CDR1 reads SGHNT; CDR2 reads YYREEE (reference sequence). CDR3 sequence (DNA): TGTGCCAGCAGCTTGGGACAGGCTAGCAGCTCCTACAATGAGCAGTTCTTC. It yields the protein CASSLGQASSSYNEQFF.

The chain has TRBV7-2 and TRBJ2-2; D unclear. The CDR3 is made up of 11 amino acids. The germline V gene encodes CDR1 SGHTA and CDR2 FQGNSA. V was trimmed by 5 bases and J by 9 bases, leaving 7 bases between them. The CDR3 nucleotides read TGTGCCAGCAGCCCGGAGTGGGAGCTGTTTTTT. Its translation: CASSPEWELFF. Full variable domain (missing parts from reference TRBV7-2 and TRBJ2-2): GAGVSQSPSNKVTEKGKDVELRCDPISGHTALYWYRQSLGQGLEFLIYFQGNSAPDKSGLPSDRFSAERTGGSVSTLTIQRTQQEDSAVYLCASSPEWELFFGEGSRLTVL.

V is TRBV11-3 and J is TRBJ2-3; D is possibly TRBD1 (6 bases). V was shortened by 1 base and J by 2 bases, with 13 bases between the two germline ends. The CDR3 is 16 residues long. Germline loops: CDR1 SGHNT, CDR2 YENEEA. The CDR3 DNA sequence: TGTGCCAGCAGCTTAGGCAATAGGGGGACCACAGATACGCAGTATTTT. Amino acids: CASSLGNRGTTDTQYF.

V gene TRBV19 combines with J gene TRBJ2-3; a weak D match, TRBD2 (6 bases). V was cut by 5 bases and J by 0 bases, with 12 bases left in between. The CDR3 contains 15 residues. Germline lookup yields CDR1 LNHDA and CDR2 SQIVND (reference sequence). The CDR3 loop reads CASSALADSTDTQYF. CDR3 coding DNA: TGTGCCAGTAGTGCCTTAGCGGATAGCACAGATACGCAGTATTTT.

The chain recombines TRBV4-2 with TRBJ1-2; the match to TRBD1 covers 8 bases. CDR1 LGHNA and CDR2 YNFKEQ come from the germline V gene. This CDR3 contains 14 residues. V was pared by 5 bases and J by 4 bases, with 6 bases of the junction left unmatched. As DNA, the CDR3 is TGTGCCAGCAGCACACAGGGGGTGAGCTATGGCTACACCTTC. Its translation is CASSTQGVSYGYTF.

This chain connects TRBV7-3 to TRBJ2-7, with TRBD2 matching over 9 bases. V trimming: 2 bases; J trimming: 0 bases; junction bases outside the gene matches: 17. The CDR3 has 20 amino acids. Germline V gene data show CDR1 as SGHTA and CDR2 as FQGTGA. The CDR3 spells CASSLRDNSGGEFSSYEQYF. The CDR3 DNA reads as TGTGCCAGCAGCTTACGGGACAATAGCGGGGGCGAATTTAGCTCCTACGAGCAGTACTTC.

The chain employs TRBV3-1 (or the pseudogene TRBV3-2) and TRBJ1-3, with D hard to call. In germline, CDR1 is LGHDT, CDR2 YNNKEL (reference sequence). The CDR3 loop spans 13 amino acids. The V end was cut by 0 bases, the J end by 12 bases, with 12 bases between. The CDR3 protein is CASSQDQEGGIYF. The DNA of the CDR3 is TGTGCCAGCAGCCAAGATCAGGAGGGTGGCATATATTTT.

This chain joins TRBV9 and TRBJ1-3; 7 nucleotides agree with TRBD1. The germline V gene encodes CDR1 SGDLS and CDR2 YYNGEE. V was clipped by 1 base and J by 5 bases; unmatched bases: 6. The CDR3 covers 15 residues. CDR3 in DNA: TGTGCCAGCAGCGTAAGTGACAGGGTACGAAACACCATATATTTT. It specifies CASSVSDRVRNTIYF.

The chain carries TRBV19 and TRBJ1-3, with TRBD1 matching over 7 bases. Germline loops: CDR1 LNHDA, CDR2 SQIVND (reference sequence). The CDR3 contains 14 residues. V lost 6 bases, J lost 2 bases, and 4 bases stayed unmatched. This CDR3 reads CASSRDSTGNTIYF. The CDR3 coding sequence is TGTGCCAGTAGCCGGGACAGCACTGGAAACACCATATATTTT.

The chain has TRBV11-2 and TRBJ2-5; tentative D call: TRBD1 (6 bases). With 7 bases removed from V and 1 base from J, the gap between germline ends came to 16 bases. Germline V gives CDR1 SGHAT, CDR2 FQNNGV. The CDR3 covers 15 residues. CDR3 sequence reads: CASTMQGKIQETQYF. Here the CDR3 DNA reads TGTGCCAGCACCATGCAGGGGAAAATCCAAGAGACCCAGTACTTC.

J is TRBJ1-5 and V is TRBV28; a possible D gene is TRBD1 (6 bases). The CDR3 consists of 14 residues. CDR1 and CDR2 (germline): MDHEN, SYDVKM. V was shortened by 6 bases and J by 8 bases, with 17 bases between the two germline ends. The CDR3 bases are TGTGCCAGCAGCACCGACAGGCTTGCGGAGCCCCAGCATTTT. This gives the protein CASSTDRLAEPQHF.